This T cell receptor (beta chain) was profiled in a study of PD-1 blockade in mismatch repair-deficient tumors. Study summary: Enrolled about 2013-2017, patients had progressing, pretreated mismatch repair-deficient cancers of around 12 types.

All patients were mismatch repair deficient, assessed by either PCR or immunohistochemistry. The TCR-sequenced patients were a few responders to pembrolizumab. CDR1 is LNHDA and CDR2 is SQIVND in the germline V gene (reference sequence). V was clipped by 0 bases and J by 3 bases, with 13 bases between them. CDR3 length: 16 residues. Assay used: immunoSEQ multiplex PCR; TCRdb lists only in-frame clones, some missing. Of 40,000 to 60,000 clones in the sample, 77% were seen once. Study results and caveats: Tumor-resident clones, often absent from pretreatment blood, expanded after pembrolizumab and then contracted.

On this clone itself: Its target is unknown.

This clonotype originated in an adult with mismatch repair-deficient cancer. J is TRBJ2-3 and V is TRBV19, with D tentatively TRBD2 (5 bases). Sample: PBMCs, taken before pembrolizumab treatment. CDR3 loop: CASSIEDGGGTDTQYF. DNA of the CDR3: TGTGCCAGTAGTATAGAGGACGGAGGAGGAACAGATACGCAGTATTTT.